The clone carrying this T cell receptor (beta chain) has a single count. This sample is drawn from a study of tumor and adjacent non-tumor tissue in lung cancer. Germline loops: CDR1 MNHEY, CDR2 SVGAGI. V shed 2 bases and J 7 bases; nucleotides not matched to a gene: 2. This CDR3 has 13 amino acids. This sample's RNA came from whole unsorted tissue. More than 3 cm separated this lung sample from the edge of the tumor. TCRbeta libraries were built with three rounds of nested PCR, modified from ARM-PCR. One entry per CDR3 protein, called by TCRdb with MiXCR from the multiplex PCR reads. The repertoire has 100,000 or so distinct CDR3 sequences, roughly two thirds of them found once; the top ten carry roughly 20%.

V gene TRBV6-5 combines with J gene TRBJ1-1, with 9 bases lining up with TRBD1. Sequences were obtained from distant non-tumor lung tissue. This sequence was found in a man between 25 and 39 years old with non-small cell lung cancer. The CDR3 region has the DNA TGTGCCAGCAGTTACACAGGGGGCGTTGAAGCTTTCTTT. Translating gives CASSYTGGVEAFF.